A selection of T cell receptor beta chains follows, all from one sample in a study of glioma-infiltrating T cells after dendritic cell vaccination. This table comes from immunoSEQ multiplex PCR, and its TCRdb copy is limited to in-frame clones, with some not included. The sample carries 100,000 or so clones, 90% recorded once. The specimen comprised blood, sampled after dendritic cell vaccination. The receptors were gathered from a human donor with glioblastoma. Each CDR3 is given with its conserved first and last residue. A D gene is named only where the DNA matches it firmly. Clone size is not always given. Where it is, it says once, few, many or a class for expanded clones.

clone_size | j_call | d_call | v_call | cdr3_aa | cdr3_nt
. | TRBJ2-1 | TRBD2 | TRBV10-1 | CASSWTSGNNEQFF | TGCGCCAGCAGTTGGACTAGCGGGAATAATGAGCAGTTCTTC
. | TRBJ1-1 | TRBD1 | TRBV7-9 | CASSLGGGRGRGRTEAFF | TGTGCCAGCAGCTTAGGGGGCGGGAGGGGGCGTGGGAGAACTGAAGCTTTCTTT
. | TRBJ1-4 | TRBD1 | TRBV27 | CASTPQEGQLEKLFF | TGTGCCAGCACCCCTCAGGAGGGACAGCTAGAAAAACTGTTTTTT
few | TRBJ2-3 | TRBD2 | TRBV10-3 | CAITNLGAGRGTDTQYF | TGTGCCATCACCAACCTAGGAGCGGGGCGAGGCACAGATACGCAGTATTTT
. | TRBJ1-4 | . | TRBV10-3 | CATGREEEEKLFF | TGTGCCACGGGCCGGGAAGAGGAAGAAAAACTGTTTTTT
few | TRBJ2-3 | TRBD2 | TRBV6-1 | CATGLAGTDTQYF | TGTGCCACCGGACTAGCGGGCACAGATACGCAGTATTTT
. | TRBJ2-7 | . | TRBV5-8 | CASSLVVSYEQYF | TGTGCCAGCAGCTTGGTCGTTAGTTACGAGCAGTACTTC
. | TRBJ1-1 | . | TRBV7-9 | CASSLDYGGAFF | TGTGCCAGCAGCTTAGATTATGGCGGGGCTTTCTTT
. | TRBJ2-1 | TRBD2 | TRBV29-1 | CSVPGLAGGERQFF | TGCAGCGTCCCGGGACTAGCGGGGGGGGAACGGCAGTTCTTC
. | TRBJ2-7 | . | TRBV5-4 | CASSSTWGGRAYEQYF | TGTGCCAGCAGCTCCACTTGGGGCGGTAGAGCCTACGAGCAGTACTTC
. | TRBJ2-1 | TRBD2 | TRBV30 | CAWSASGGGSYNEQFF | TGTGCCTGGAGTGCTAGCGGGGGGGGCTCCTACAATGAGCAGTTCTTC
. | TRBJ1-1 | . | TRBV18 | CASSLTEGNTEAFF | TGTGCCAGCTCACTAACGGAGGGGAACACTGAAGCTTTCTTT
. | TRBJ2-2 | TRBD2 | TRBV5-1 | CASSLIAGGGGELFF | TGCGCCAGCAGCTTAATAGCGGGAGGAGGCGGGGAGCTGTTTTTT
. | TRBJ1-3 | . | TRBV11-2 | CASSLSPQAFSGNTIYF | TGTGCCAGCAGCTTATCCCCCCAGGCCTTCTCTGGAAACACCATATATTTT
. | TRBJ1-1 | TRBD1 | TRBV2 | CASSRQTGLNTEAFF | TGTGCCAGCAGTAGACAGACAGGGCTGAACACTGAAGCTTTCTTT
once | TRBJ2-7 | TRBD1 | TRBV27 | CASRRGQGPYEQYF | TGTGCCAGCAGGAGAGGACAGGGTCCCTACGAGCAGTACTTC
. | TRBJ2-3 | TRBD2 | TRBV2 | CASERGRTDTQYF | TGTGCCTCGGAGCGGGGGCGGACAGATACGCAGTATTTT
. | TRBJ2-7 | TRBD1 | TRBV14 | CASSQQTGGEQYF | TGTGCCAGCAGCCAACAGACAGGGGGCGAGCAGTACTTC
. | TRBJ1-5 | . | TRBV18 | CASSPQEGAGNQPQHF | TGTGCCAGCTCACCACAAGAAGGGGCTGGCAATCAGCCCCAGCATTTT
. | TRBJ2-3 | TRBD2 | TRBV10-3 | CAIGLAGGSDTQYF | TGTGCCATTGGTTTGGCGGGAGGGTCAGATACGCAGTATTTT
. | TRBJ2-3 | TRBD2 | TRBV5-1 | CASSLAGGQGDTQYF | TGCGCCAGCAGCTTGGCGGGGGGGCAGGGAGATACGCAGTATTTT
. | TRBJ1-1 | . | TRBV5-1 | CASSFQFNTEAFF | TGCGCCAGCAGCTTCCAATTTAACACTGAAGCTTTCTTT
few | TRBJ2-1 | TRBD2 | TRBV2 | CASSVGGGYGYNEQFF | TGTGCCAGCAGTGTTGGCGGGGGTTATGGTTACAATGAGCAGTTCTTC
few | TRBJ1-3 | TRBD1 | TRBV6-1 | CASSDYRGTGNTIYF | TGTGCCAGCAGTGACTACAGGGGTACTGGAAACACCATATATTTT
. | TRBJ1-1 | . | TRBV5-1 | CASSLVGDTEAFF | TGCGCCAGCAGCTTGGTCGGGGACACTGAAGCTTTCTTT
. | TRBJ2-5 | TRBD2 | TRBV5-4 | CASSSPALAGGRGETQYF | TGTGCCAGCAGCTCCCCAGCGCTAGCGGGAGGGCGAGGAGAGACCCAGTACTTC
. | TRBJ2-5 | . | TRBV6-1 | CASSEGLRQETQYF | TGTGCCAGCAGTGAAGGGTTACGTCAGGAGACCCAGTACTTC
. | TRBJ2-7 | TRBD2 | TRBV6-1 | CASRGLAGAYEQYF | TGTGCCAGCAGAGGACTAGCGGGGGCATACGAGCAGTACTTC
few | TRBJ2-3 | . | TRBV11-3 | CASRKKGGLGTDTQYF | TGTGCCAGCAGGAAAAAGGGGGGGCTCGGCACAGATACGCAGTATTTT
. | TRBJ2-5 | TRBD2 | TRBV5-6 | CASSFGGGGAMETQYF | TGTGCCAGCAGCTTTGGTGGCGGGGGGGCCATGGAGACCCAGTACTTC
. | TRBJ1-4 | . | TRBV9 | CASSPSYGGTNEKLFF | TGTGCCAGCAGCCCGTCTTACGGGGGGACTAATGAAAAACTGTTTTTT
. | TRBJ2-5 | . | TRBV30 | CAWSAPGGGQFRGPQETQYF | TGTGCCTGGAGTGCGCCGGGAGGAGGACAATTCAGGGGGCCGCAAGAGACCCAGTACTTC
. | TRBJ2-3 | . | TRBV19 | CASSKRQDTQYF | TGTGCCAGTAGTAAAAGACAGGATACGCAGTATTTT
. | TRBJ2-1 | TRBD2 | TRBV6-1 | CASGTSGGYNEQFF | TGTGCCAGCGGGACTAGCGGGGGATACAATGAGCAGTTCTTC
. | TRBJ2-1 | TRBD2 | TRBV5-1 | CASSLEASGSVEQFF | TGCGCCAGCAGCTTGGAGGCTAGCGGGAGCGTGGAGCAGTTCTTC
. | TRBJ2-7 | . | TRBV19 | CASHPGTSLAYEQYF | TGTGCCTCGCACCCCGGGACAAGCTTGGCCTACGAGCAGTACTTC
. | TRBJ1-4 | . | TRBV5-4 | CASSLVAGGDEKLFF | TGTGCCAGCAGCTTGGTCGCGGGGGGCGATGAAAAACTGTTTTTT
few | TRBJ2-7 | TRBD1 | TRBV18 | CASSPTGGLYEQYF | TGTGCCAGCTCACCGACAGGGGGCCTCTACGAGCAGTACTTC
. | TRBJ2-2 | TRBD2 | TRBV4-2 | CASSQAGTSGGNTGELFF | TGTGCCAGCAGCCAAGCCGGAACTAGCGGGGGGAACACCGGGGAGCTGTTTTTT
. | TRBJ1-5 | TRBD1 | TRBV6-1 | CASSEGRGYSNQPQHF | TGTGCCAGCAGTGAGGGCAGGGGGTATAGCAATCAGCCCCAGCATTTT